This T cell receptor (beta chain) was recovered during a study of blood T cell repertoires in COVID-19 (TCRdb year 2020). Some background on the complete study: Samples covering the acute and convalescent phases of COVID-19 were provided by collaborators in the United States, Italy and Spain. The prospective study material was composed of cDNA or gDNA derived from T cells, B-cell-depleted T cells, or PBMCs. Subjects who had been exposed to COVID-19, were actively infected with it, or had recovered from it provided the deeply sampled blood TCRbeta repertoires that made up the dataset. The repertoires were released in a freely available public database meant as a resource for research on the immune response to SARS-CoV-2. Samples came from the ongoing ImmuneRACE study (first 160 participants) plus 1,254 subjects from 6 global collaborators. Nearly every sample came with metadata listing a de-identified subject ID, COVID-19 status, age in years and sex. Where available, HLA class I and class II types were obtained from metadata supplied by the sample provider rather than from assay-based typing.

The immunoSEQ Assay, a bias-controlled multiplex PCR, was used to amplify TCRbeta CDR3 regions from genomic DNA. The original methods were these. Within the assay, amplification of reference gene primers was used to estimate how many nucleated cells each sample contained. Sequence reads were collapsed and filtered to measure the absolute abundance of every unique TCRbeta CDR3 rearrangement. For each sample, productive Simpson clonality was calculated by taking the square root of Simpson's diversity index across productive rearrangements. TCRdb took this table from immuneACCESS and kept in-frame rearrangements with V and J called. Such tables lack part of the clones; where checked against another copy, unresolved V genes explain under half of the gap, and the rest is unexplained. The V and J calls and clone size are taken from that table; D and trimming were inferred from the DNA. Recorded for this sample are approximately 70,000 clones; 87% of them occurred a single time. Roughly 3.6% of the sample is taken by the ten largest.

The CDR3, cysteine through phenylalanine, is 12 amino acids long. The read is trimmed to its CDR3 DNA, 36 bases read in frame from base 1. CDR1 SGHNT and CDR2 YYREEE were looked up in the germline V gene (reference sequence). V and J are truncated by 1 base and 4 bases respectively, leaving an intervening sequence of 5 bases. At one collaborating source in Seattle, patients were enrolled during active infection and were followed longitudinally through the course of disease. The collaborating institutions used their own protocols to collect whole blood in K2EDTA tubes. Collaborator samples were shipped for TCRbeta analysis as frozen whole blood, isolated PBMCs, or DNA extracted from either sample type. Here is what the overall study found, with its caveats: How much clinical and demographic metadata was included differed by source and by participant, and the metadata was provided uncurated.

With respect to this clone: There is no known antigen for this receptor. Within one base of it there is no much larger clone, and no base qualities were kept.

This TCR was recovered from a woman in her forties or fifties with COVID-19, enrolled during active disease. This chain is built from TRBV5-4 and TRBJ1-1; no D segment can be confidently identified. Input material: peripheral blood. CDR3 protein: CASSLPGTEAFF. The DNA sequence reads TGTGCCAGCAGCTTGCCGGGCACTGAAGCTTTCTTT.